The clone carrying this T cell receptor (beta chain) was observed many times. Its antigen is not identified. Thyroid surgery was performed in patients who had received no treatment beforehand. TCRdb re-called clones via MiXCR from the PCR reads. The sample yields 20,000 to 25,000 clones, about 13% seen once. The CDR3 runs to 18 residues. V was pared by 5 bases and J by 8 bases, with 13 bases of the junction left unmatched. CDR1 MDHEN and CDR2 SYDVKM come from the germline V gene. The data are from a study of metastatic and nonmetastatic thyroid tumors. About the research overall: Repertoires were compared across blood and tumor or nodule tissue from malignant and benign thyroid patients. Whole-study results and caveats: Reports indicated that malignant thyroid tumors showed significantly higher TCR beta diversity than benign nodules did, in blood and tumor.

The receptor's source is a female donor with papillary thyroid cancer or a benign thyroid nodule (not recorded which). Some clones in this sample may be carry-over from other donors' samples. This rearrangement joins TRBV28 to TRBJ1-6, with TRBD1 matching 12 bases. Sequencing was done on a sample of blood. In DNA, the CDR3 is TGTGCCAGCAGTCTCCGGGACAGGGGGCCGCTTCAAGATTCACCCCTCCACTTT. This encodes CASSLRDRGPLQDSPLHF.